This T cell receptor (beta chain) was sequenced in a study of T cells in localized non-small cell lung cancer. Findings and limits, study-wide: Elevated blood T cell density was associated with longer overall survival. One tumor region alone was sequenced, and heterogeneity therefore remains possible. Adjacent lung exhibited a median of 57 among the 100 most abundant tumor clones.

In the case of this clone: Its antigen remains unidentified.

Germline V gene data show CDR1 as SGHRS and CDR2 as YFSETQ. This CDR3 contains 16 residues. Trimming removed 3 bases from V and 8 bases from J; junction bases left unmatched: 10. Sequencing used immunoSEQ multiplex PCR; TCRdb keeps in-frame clones, though not all of them. The sample holds under 100,000 clones, 88% seen once. The sequence came from a woman aged 40-75 years with stage I squamous cell lung carcinoma. The sample was peripheral blood, taken before any cancer treatment. The chain combines TRBV5-1 with TRBJ1-6, with 8 bases that match TRBD1. Here the CDR3 DNA reads TGCGCCAGCAGCTCTCAAGGACAGGGAAGGGATTCACCCCTCCACTTT. Amino acids: CASSSQGQGRDSPLHF. The complete variable domain, with remaining parts taken from reference TRBV5-1 and TRBJ1-6, reads KAGVTQTPRYLIKTRGQQVTLSCSPISGHRSVSWYQQTPGQGLQFLFEYFSETQRNKGNFPGRFSGRQFSNSRSEMNVSTLELGDSALYLCASSSQGQGRDSPLHFGNGTRLTVT.